Listed below are T cell receptor beta chains from one sample, sequenced in a study of beta chain features in type 1 diabetes. Data came from immunoSEQ multiplex PCR; TCRdb stores just in-frame clones and leaves some out. The sample consists of about 280,000 clones, roughly 15% of them appearing once. The specimen was naive CD4+ T cells from blood. All receptors derive from a man younger than 30 with type 1 diabetes. Each CDR3 is given with its conserved first and last residue. D genes are given only for firm matches. Not every row has a clone size; where given, it reads once, few, many or a size class.

CDR3,DNA,V,D,size,J
CASSFLGQAAFREQYF,TGTGCCAGCAGTTTTCTCGGACAGGCGGCTTTTAGGGAGCAGTACTTC,TRBV28,TRBD1,NA,TRBJ2-7
CASTPGAKNIQYF,TGTGCCAGTACCCCGGGAGCCAAAAACATTCAGTACTTC,TRBV19,NA,NA,TRBJ2-4
CASSEVGGTEAFF,TGTGCCAGCAGTGAAGTGGGGGGGACTGAAGCTTTCTTT,TRBV6-1,NA,NA,TRBJ1-1
CASSQERRTTDTQYF,TGCGCCAGCAGCCAAGAGCGGAGGACCACAGATACGCAGTATTTT,TRBV4-1,NA,NA,TRBJ2-3
CASSPPDTDNEQFF,TGTGCCAGCTCACCACCTGACACAGACAATGAGCAGTTCTTC,TRBV18,NA,NA,TRBJ2-1
CASSTGGTTQETQYF,TGCGCCAGCAGCACAGGAGGGACTACACAAGAGACCCAGTACTTC,TRBV5-1,TRBD2,once,TRBJ2-5
CSVFLRGRRNIQYF,TGCAGCGTTTTTCTCAGGGGACGTAGAAACATTCAGTACTTC,TRBV29-1,NA,NA,TRBJ2-4
CSVERVAETTDTQYF,TGCAGCGTTGAACGCGTAGCGGAGACCACAGATACGCAGTATTTT,TRBV29-1,NA,few,TRBJ2-3
CASSLTLSGGATDTQYF,TGTGCCAGCAGTTTAACCCTTAGCGGGGGGGCCACAGATACGCAGTATTTT,TRBV27,TRBD2,NA,TRBJ2-3
CASSPLQGGIAKNIQYF,TGTGCCAGTAGTCCTCTACAGGGGGGGATAGCCAAAAACATTCAGTACTTC,TRBV19,NA,NA,TRBJ2-4
CASSPPGQGLYEQYF,TGTGCCAGCAGTCCACCGGGACAGGGGTTGTACGAGCAGTACTTC,TRBV28,TRBD1,NA,TRBJ2-7
CSAIGGFEQYF,TGCAGTGCTATAGGCGGGTTCGAGCAGTACTTC,TRBV20-1,NA,NA,TRBJ2-7
CASSIEDRYTEAFF,TGTGCCAGTAGTATTGAGGACAGGTACACTGAAGCTTTCTTT,TRBV19,TRBD1,NA,TRBJ1-1
CASSLAGLSRSTDTQYF,TGCGCCAGCAGCTTGGCCGGATTGTCCAGGAGCACAGATACGCAGTATTTT,TRBV5-1,NA,NA,TRBJ2-3
CAWQRRLKYEQYF,TGTGCCTGGCAGAGGAGGCTAAAGTACGAGCAGTACTTC,TRBV30,NA,few,TRBJ2-7
CASSDFLNSPLHF,TGTGCCAGCAGTGACTTCCTTAATTCACCCCTCCACTTT,TRBV25-1,NA,NA,TRBJ1-6
CASSPGQGAIEQYF,TGTGCCAGCAGTCCCGGACAGGGGGCGATCGAGCAGTACTTC,TRBV7-2,TRBD1,few,TRBJ2-7
CASSRTMGPETQYF,TGTGCCAGCAGCCGCACGATGGGGCCGGAGACCCAGTACTTC,TRBV5-6,NA,few,TRBJ2-5
CASSWGDRKQETQYF,TGCGCCAGCAGCTGGGGGGACAGAAAACAAGAGACCCAGTACTTC,TRBV5-1,NA,few,TRBJ2-5
CSEMTDMNTEAFF,TGCAGCGAAATGACAGACATGAACACTGAAGCTTTCTTT,TRBV29-1,NA,few,TRBJ1-1
CASSLARGWGPGGRLNEQFF,TGTGCCAGCAGCTTGGCTCGAGGGTGGGGCCCCGGGGGGCGCCTCAATGAGCAGTTCTTC,TRBV5-4,NA,few,TRBJ2-1
CASSLGWDREGGELFF,TGTGCCAGCAGCTTAGGCTGGGACAGAGAAGGCGGGGAGCTGTTTTTT,TRBV7-2,TRBD1,few,TRBJ2-2
CASSPTRNTEAFF,TGTGCCAGCAGCCCAACGAGAAACACTGAAGCTTTCTTT,TRBV7-9,NA,few,TRBJ1-1
CASSLSVGQGFSYGYTF,TGTGCCAGCAGCTTATCCGTAGGACAGGGCTTTTCCTATGGCTACACCTTC,TRBV7-9,TRBD1,few,TRBJ1-2
CASSSGGVTGELFF,TGTGCCAGCAGTAGCGGGGGTGTCACCGGGGAGCTGTTTTTT,TRBV7-2,TRBD2,few,TRBJ2-2
CASSVRGPGAGDTIYF,TGCGCCAGCAGCGTAAGGGGTCCGGGAGCCGGAGACACCATATATTTT,TRBV4-3,NA,few,TRBJ1-3
CASSLAAGLSTDTQYF,TGTGCCAGCAGCTTGGCGGCAGGCCTCAGCACAGATACGCAGTATTTT,TRBV5-6,NA,NA,TRBJ2-3
CASSTSVLSYEQYF,TGTGCCAGTAGTACTAGCGTCCTCTCCTACGAGCAGTACTTC,TRBV19,NA,NA,TRBJ2-7
CASASPGGGTDTQYF,TGTGCCAGCGCCTCCCCGGGGGGGGGCACAGATACGCAGTATTTT,TRBV6-5,TRBD2,few,TRBJ2-3
CSVAGQHTGELFF,TGCAGCGTTGCAGGACAGCACACCGGGGAGCTGTTTTTT,TRBV29-1,NA,few,TRBJ2-2
CASSLVQATNEKLFF,TGTGCCAGCAGCTTAGTACAGGCCACTAATGAAAAACTGTTTTTT,TRBV7-9,NA,NA,TRBJ1-4
CSVADPGGSGYTF,TGCAGCGTTGCCGACCCGGGGGGATCGGGCTACACCTTC,TRBV29-1,NA,NA,TRBJ1-2
CASSLVAASAYNEQFF,TGTGCCAGCAGCTTAGTGGCGGCTAGCGCCTACAATGAGCAGTTCTTC,TRBV13,NA,few,TRBJ2-1
CASSLPQGAGGYTF,TGTGCCAGCAGCCTCCCACAGGGGGCAGGGGGCTACACCTTC,TRBV5-4,TRBD1,NA,TRBJ1-2
CASSWDRRTQYF,TGTGCCAGCAGCTGGGACAGAAGAACCCAGTACTTC,TRBV7-2,TRBD1,NA,TRBJ2-5
CAWSVRGNSPLHF,TGTGCCTGGAGTGTTAGGGGTAATTCACCCCTCCACTTT,TRBV30,NA,NA,TRBJ1-6
CASTFQSSPGGELFF,TGTGCCAGCACCTTCCAGTCTAGCCCAGGCGGGGAGCTGTTTTTT,TRBV7-2,NA,few,TRBJ2-2
CASSFGTGAVLSYEQYF,TGTGCCAGCAGCTTCGGGACAGGGGCCGTCTTATCCTACGAGCAGTACTTC,TRBV5-4,TRBD1,NA,TRBJ2-7